Reported below is one TCR beta chain. At one end, the junction sequence differs from germline, possibly due to a read error. This specimen belongs to a study of T cells in Graves' hyperthyroidism and ophthalmopathy. TCR beta CDR3 regions were amplified from RNA transcripts. TCR CDR3 underwent first-round RT-PCR with the HTBI primer set. TCRdb analysed the multiplex PCR reads with MiXCR anew, one entry per CDR3 protein. This table has about 350,000 distinct CDR3 sequences, 15% to 20% appearing once. This CDR3 has 11 residues. Germline values: CDR1 MNHNS, CDR2 SASEGT. The gene calls are TRBV6-1 and TRBJ2-7; tentatively, D is TRBD1 (5 bases). The clonotype originates from a woman aged 40 to 55 with Graves' ophthalmopathy. Sequenced material: blood. The CDR3 nucleotides read TGTGCCAACAGGCAGTCGGACGAGCAGTCCTTC. It encodes CANRQSDEQSF.